The clone carrying this TCR beta chain appeared many times. The antigen is not known. RNA transcripts were the template for amplifying TCR beta CDR3 regions. The HTBI set primed first-round TCR CDR3 RT-PCR. One entry per CDR3 protein results from TCRdb running MiXCR on the multiplex PCR reads. The table lists 400,000 to 550,000 distinct CDR3 sequences, around a quarter of them singletons. This sample is part of a study of T cells in Graves' hyperthyroidism and ophthalmopathy. A NOSPECS grade of at least 4, a Clinical Activity Score of at least 3 and duration under 3 months were recorded in ophthalmopathy patients. Patients having uncontrolled infection, another autoimmune disease, pregnancy or lactation were not included. Study-level results: Before onset, ophthalmopathy was predicted by the model a median roughly 6.8 months earlier. Peripheral blood also featured most of the thyroid clonotypes expanded above 0.001.

The CDR3 is 15 amino acids. CDR1 is SGHRS and CDR2 is YFSETQ in the germline V gene. V was clipped by 4 bases and J by 5 bases, with 18 bases between them. The receptor was derived from a woman aged 25 to 39 with Graves' ophthalmopathy. The V call is TRBV5-1, the J call TRBJ2-5; TRBD1 is a possible D gene (5 bases). Sequencing used blood. The CDR3 DNA reads TGCGCCAGCAGCCTCCGAACAGGATCCGGGGAGACCCAGTACTTC. Translation: CASSLRTGSGETQYF.